Following are 9 T cell receptor beta chains from one sample sequenced in a study of blood T cell repertoires in COVID-19. The table came from immunoSEQ multiplex PCR; TCRdb's copy has only in-frame clones and leaves some out. Among about 58,000 clones, 78% were seen once, and the ten largest hold under 5%. Specimen: peripheral blood. Every receptor here comes from a human donor in a cohort sampled during active COVID-19.

V is TRBV18 and J is TRBJ2-2; 9 bases agree with TRBD1. Germline V lookup: CDR1 KGHSH, CDR2 LQKENI. Trimming cost V 3 bases and J 5 bases; bases outside gene matches: 7. The CDR3 totals 16 residues. In DNA form, the CDR3 reads TGTGCCAGCTCACCGAGGGGACAGGGATCGACCGGGGAGCTGTTTTTT. Its protein is CASSPRGQGSTGELFF.

Comments on this clone: One junction end does not reproduce the germline sequence, and a read error may be involved. This rearrangement joins TRBV5-1 to TRBJ2-1, with TRBD2 matching over 10 bases. This CDR3 contains 16 residues. CDR1 and CDR2 from the germline V gene are SGHRS and YFSETQ. The CDR3 loop is CASSLAVGSGLAPGIF. The CDR3 DNA reads TGCGCCAGCAGCTTGGCCGTGGGGTCGGGACTAGCGCCGGGTATCTTC.

The chain recombines TRBV5-1 with TRBJ2-1; 8 bases are shared with TRBD1. Germline V gene lookup returns CDR1 SGHRS and CDR2 YFSETQ. The CDR3 length is 17 residues. Trimming cost V 4 bases and J 9 bases; bases outside gene matches: 18. The CDR3 loop is CASSAGTGPSGASEQFF. The CDR3 nucleotides are TGCGCCAGCAGCGCCGGGACAGGCCCTTCAGGGGCGAGTGAGCAGTTCTTC. The full variable domain, with the rest looked up from reference TRBV5-1 and TRBJ2-1, is KAGVTQTPRYLIKTRGQQVTLSCSPISGHRSVSWYQQTPGQGLQFLFEYFSETQRNKGNFPGRFSGRQFSNSRSEMNVSTLELGDSALYLCASSAGTGPSGASEQFFGPGTRLTVL.

The V gene is TRBV6-4, the J gene TRBJ2-7, with TRBD2 matching over 10 bases. The trim removed 5 bases at V and 2 bases at J, leaving 6 bases unmatched. Per germline, CDR1 MRHNA and CDR2 SNTAGT. CDR3 length: 15 residues. For the CDR3, the DNA is TGTGCCAGCAGTCGGCTAGCGGGGGATCCCTACGAGCAGTACTTC. Its translation: CASSRLAGDPYEQYF.

Comment on this clone: The same CDR3 is also encoded by other DNA sequences in this sample. The chain carries TRBV7-2 and TRBJ2-7, with D perhaps matching TRBD1 (5 bases). V was trimmed by 5 bases and J by 3 bases, leaving 11 bases between them. This CDR3 contains 13 residues. Per the germline V gene, CDR1 is SGHTA and CDR2 is FQGNSA. The CDR3 bases are TGTGCCAGCAGCGCCGTTAGGGGCTACGAGCAGTACTTC. Translating it yields CASSAVRGYEQYF.

The chain combines TRBV15 with TRBJ1-4; 10 bases fit TRBD1. In germline, CDR1 is LNHNV, CDR2 YYDKDF (reference sequence). The CDR3 consists of 16 residues. With 4 bases clipped from V and 4 bases from J, the junction kept 6 bases outside the gene matches. The CDR3 protein is CATSTGGTGVNEKLFF. In DNA form, the CDR3 reads TGTGCCACCAGCACAGGAGGGACAGGGGTTAATGAAAAACTGTTTTTT. The full variable domain, in which reference TRBV15 and TRBJ1-4 provide the parts outside the CDR3, is DAMVIQNPRYQVTQFGKPVTLSCSQTLNHNVMYWYQQKSSQAPKLLFHYYDKDFNNEADTPDNFQSRRPNTSFCFLDIRSPGLGDTAMYLCATSTGGTGVNEKLFFGSGTQLSVL.

V usage is TRBV18 and J usage is TRBJ1-5, with a weak D call TRBD1 (5 bases). Germline V gene data show CDR1 as KGHSH and CDR2 as LQKENI. The CDR3 extends over 14 amino acids. Between the trimmed V and J ends, which lost 3 bases and 7 bases, there was a span of 13 bases. The DNA for the CDR3 is TGTGCCAGCTCACCGGGGGGGGAAATCCAGCCCCAGCATTTT. Its translation is CASSPGGEIQPQHF.

The V gene is TRBV7-6, the J gene TRBJ1-2; 11 positions agree with TRBD1. V was clipped by 0 bases and J by 7 bases; unmatched bases: 10. This CDR3 spans 17 amino acids. Per germline, CDR1 SGHVS and CDR2 FNYEAQ. As DNA, the CDR3 is TGTGCCAGCAGCTTAGCAACCCCGGGACAGGGGGTATTTGGCTACACCTTC. It is translated as CASSLATPGQGVFGYTF.

The V call is TRBV5-1, the J call TRBJ2-7; 9 nucleotides align to TRBD1. The V gene's germline CDR1 is SGHRS and CDR2 YFSETQ. J gave up 3 bases and V 0 bases, and 7 bases lay outside the gene matches. CDR3 length: 16 amino acids. In DNA form, the CDR3 reads TGCGCCAGCAGCTTGGGCCCCCGGGACAGGGACTACGAGCAGTACTTC. The encoded protein is CASSLGPRDRDYEQYF.